The 12 T cell receptor beta chains below all came from one sample that was sequenced in a study of blood T cell repertoires in COVID-19. TCRdb's table, derived via immunoSEQ multiplex PCR, lists solely in-frame clones and lacks some. The table includes roughly 87,000 clones, roughly four fifths detected once. Sequencing input: peripheral blood. These receptors all stem from a woman in her seventies with acute or convalescent COVID-19.

The J gene is TRBJ1-5, the V gene TRBV5-1, with TRBD1 matching over 7 bases. Germline trimming cut 0 bases from V and 6 bases from J; bases unmatched to any gene: 3. The CDR3 runs to 14 residues. Germline V CDR1 and CDR2: SGHRS, YFSETQ. CDR3 protein: CASSLGAGGQPQHF. The CDR3 bases are TGCGCCAGCAGCTTGGGTGCAGGGGGTCAGCCCCAGCATTTT.

The chain couples TRBV29-1 to TRBJ2-1; 7 nucleotides align to TRBD1. CDR3 length: 12 amino acids. V was clipped by 7 bases and J by 1 base; unmatched bases: 1. The germline gives CDR1 SQVTM, CDR2 ANQGSEA. This CDR3 reads CSGDRSYNEQFF. The CDR3, as DNA: TGCAGCGGGGACAGATCCTACAATGAGCAGTTCTTC.

This clone turned up a few times. This chain connects TRBV30 to TRBJ2-7; D gene ambiguous. V lost 3 bases and J lost 7, with 16 bases in between. The CDR3 is 13 amino acids. The germline V gene encodes CDR1 GTSNPN and CDR2 SVGIG (reference sequence). The CDR3 DNA sequence: TGTGCCTGGAGCGCCCATGAGGTCGGGGAGCAGTACTTC. This codes for CAWSAHEVGEQYF.

The chain is built from TRBV12-5 and TRBJ1-6; D not certain. Germline values: CDR1 LGHNT, CDR2 FRNRAP. Trimming took off 1 base at V and 3 bases at J, with 4 bases between the two ends. This CDR3 comprises 14 residues. The CDR3 spells CASGLDNYNSPLHF. The CDR3 coding sequence is TGTGCTAGTGGTTTGGACAACTATAATTCACCCCTCCACTTT.

The rearrangement uses TRBV5-4 and TRBJ1-1; 7 nucleotides align to TRBD1. Trimming removed 5 bases from V and 2 bases from J; junction bases left unmatched: 6. The CDR3 runs 14 residues. CDR1 is SGHNT, CDR2 YYREEE, per germline (reference sequence). CDR3 sequence (DNA): TGTGCCAGCAGATCCGGGACAGCTAACACTGAAGCTTTCTTT. Amino acids: CASRSGTANTEAFF.

The rearrangement links TRBV7-9 to TRBJ1-2; no clear D gene. Deletions cut 7 bases from V and 4 bases from J, with 10 bases between. CDR1 and CDR2 (germline): SEHNR, FQNEAQ (reference sequence). The CDR3 contains 12 residues. CDR3 sequence reads: CASTPVVYGYTF. The CDR3, as DNA: TGTGCCAGCACCCCAGTCGTCTATGGCTACACCTTC. Variable domain in full (rest from reference TRBV7-9 and TRBJ1-2): DTGVSQNPRHKITKRGQNVTFRCDPISEHNRLYWYRQTLGQGPEFLTYFQNEAQLEKSRLLSDRFSAERPKGSFSTLEIQRTEQGDSAMYLCASTPVVYGYTFGSGTRLTVV.

This clone was seen a handful of times. The chain carries TRBV19 and TRBJ1-1, with TRBD1 identical over 7 bases. V lost 8 bases to trimming and J lost 0 bases; unmatched junction nucleotides: 12. Germline CDR1 is LNHDA and CDR2 is SQIVND (reference sequence). The CDR3 totals 16 residues. CDR3 region: CASVGTAIFMNTEAFF. Written as DNA, the CDR3 is TGTGCCAGTGTAGGGACAGCGATATTTATGAACACTGAAGCTTTCTTT.

This clone was observed a handful of times. The rearrangement joins TRBV12-3 or TRBV12-4 to TRBJ2-5; D is unresolved. Trimming removed 3 bases from V and 0 bases from J, with 5 bases in between. The CDR3 contains 13 residues. This CDR3 reads CASSFSHQETQYF. As DNA, the CDR3 is TGTGCCAGCAGTTTCTCCCACCAAGAGACCCAGTACTTC.

The CDR3 nucleotides read TGTGCCAGCAGTTTAACCGGGACAGGGAGTAGGGAGCAGTTCTTC. It yields the protein CASSLTGTGSREQFF. This chain uses TRBV27 with TRBJ2-1; TRBD1 aligns across 9 bases. The CDR3 consists of 15 residues. V shed 2 bases and J 10 bases; nucleotides not matched to a gene: 9. Per germline, CDR1 MNHEY and CDR2 SMNVEV (reference sequence).

This chain connects TRBV3-1 (or the pseudogene TRBV3-2) to TRBJ2-3; D not resolved. The CDR3 has 13 amino acids. With 7 bases removed from V and 0 bases from J, the gap between germline ends came to 8 bases. Per germline, CDR1 LGHDT and CDR2 YNNKEL (reference sequence). In nucleotides, the CDR3 is TGTGCCAGCACTACAGTTAGCACAGATACGCAGTATTTT. Amino acid sequence: CASTTVSTDTQYF.

This chain links TRBV29-1 with TRBJ2-6, with D hard to call. Germline-derived CDR1 and CDR2 are SQVTM and ANQGSEA. V lost 4 bases, J lost 4 bases, and 11 bases lay in between. There are 14 residues in the CDR3. The CDR3 DNA sequence: TGCAGCGTTGTGGAAACGCGGGGGGCCAACGTCCTGACTTTC. Its translation is CSVVETRGANVLTF.

The CDR3, as DNA: TGTGCCAGCAGCACAGGGGCCTACGAGCAGTACTTC. This sequence encodes CASSTGAYEQYF. The V gene is TRBV12-3 or TRBV12-4, the J gene TRBJ2-7; 7 positions agree with TRBD1. There are 12 residues in the CDR3. Losses at the gene ends were 6 bases for V and 2 bases for J; bases not matched to a gene: 1.